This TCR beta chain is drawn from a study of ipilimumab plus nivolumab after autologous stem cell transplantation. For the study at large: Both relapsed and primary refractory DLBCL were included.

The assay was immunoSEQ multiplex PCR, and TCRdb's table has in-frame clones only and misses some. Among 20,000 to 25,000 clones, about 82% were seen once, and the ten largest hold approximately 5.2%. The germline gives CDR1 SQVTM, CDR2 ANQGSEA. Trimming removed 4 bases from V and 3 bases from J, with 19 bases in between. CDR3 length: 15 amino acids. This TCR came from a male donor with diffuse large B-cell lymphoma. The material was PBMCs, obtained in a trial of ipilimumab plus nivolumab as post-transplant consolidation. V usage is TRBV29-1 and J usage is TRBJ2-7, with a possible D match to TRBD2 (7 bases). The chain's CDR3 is CSVGGGAVGYYEQYF. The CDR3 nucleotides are TGCAGCGTTGGTGGGGGGGCTGTCGGTTACTACGAGCAGTACTTC.